These 24 T cell receptor beta chains were sequenced from one sample in a study of blood T cell repertoires in COVID-19. Assay: immunoSEQ multiplex PCR; the TCRdb copy retains only in-frame clones and omits some. The table includes about 200,000 clones, under 90% detected once. The sequenced material came from peripheral blood. These receptors were obtained from a person in their 70s with COVID-19, enrolled during active disease.

This clone turned up a few times. The gene calls are TRBV9 and TRBJ2-3; 8 bases agree with TRBD1. After removal of 3 bases from V and 6 bases from J, the junction contained 12 bases not matched to a gene. CDR3 size: 16 residues. Germline CDR1 and CDR2: SGDLS and YYNGEE. The CDR3 DNA reads TGTGCCAGCAGCGAAGGGGGACAGGTGACTTCGGATACGCAGTATTTT. Amino acids: CASSEGGQVTSDTQYF.

In this sample, this clone turned up once. The J gene is TRBJ2-7, the V gene TRBV5-5, with D unclear. Between the trimmed V and J ends, which lost 0 bases and 3 bases, there was a span of 10 bases. Germline-derived CDR1 and CDR2 are SGHKS and YYEKEE (reference sequence). The CDR3 has 14 residues. CDR3: CASSLGLSNYEQYF. The CDR3 DNA is TGTGCCAGCAGCTTGGGTCTATCGAACTACGAGCAGTACTTC.

This clone was detected once. Different DNA sequences within this sample yield the same CDR3. This CDR3 reads CASSLLTGTNTEAFF. CDR3 nucleotide sequence: TGTGCCAGCAGCTTATTGACAGGGACGAACACTGAAGCTTTCTTT. The rearrangement uses TRBV11-2 and TRBJ1-1; 7 bases line up with TRBD1. V lost 2 bases and J lost 1; bases outside the gene matches: 4. From germline, CDR1 is SGHAT and CDR2 FQNNGV. This CDR3 has 15 amino acids.

V and J are TRBV30 and TRBJ1-2; 9 positions match TRBD1. The V gene's germline CDR1 is GTSNPN and CDR2 SVGIG (reference sequence). The CDR3 extends over 12 amino acids. V lost 5 bases, J lost 6 bases, and 4 bases stayed unmatched. The CDR3 DNA sequence: TGTGCCTGGGACAGGGGGGGTCATGGCTACACCTTC. Protein sequence: CAWDRGGHGYTF.

J is TRBJ1-3 and V is TRBV6-5; possible D gene TRBD1, 5 bases. Germline CDR1 reads MNHEY; CDR2 reads SVGAGI. V was trimmed by 6 bases and J by 3 bases, leaving 12 bases between them. CDR3 length equals 14 residues. CDR3 loop: CASSATGYGNTIYF. For the CDR3, the DNA is TGTGCCAGCAGCGCAACAGGTTATGGAAACACCATATATTTT.

This rearrangement joins TRBV10-3 to TRBJ1-5, with D perhaps matching TRBD1 (6 bases). The CDR3 is 15 residues long. The germline V gene has CDR1 ENHRY and CDR2 SYGVKD. The V end was cut by 10 bases, the J end by 1 base, with 17 bases between. CDR3 sequence (DNA): TGTGCCACCAAACAACAGGGCAGGAGCAATCAGCCCCAGCATTTT. This encodes CATKQQGRSNQPQHF.

The rearrangement joins TRBV7-9 to TRBJ1-2, with TRBD1 identical over 10 bases. The V gene end was trimmed by 5 bases and the J gene end by 6 bases; junction bases not matched to a gene: 6. The V gene's germline CDR1 is SEHNR and CDR2 FQNEAQ (reference sequence). The CDR3 length is 14 residues. The CDR3 protein is CASSAAGTGDGYTF. In DNA, the CDR3 is TGTGCCAGCAGCGCCGCCGGGACAGGGGATGGCTACACCTTC.

This chain connects TRBV4-3 to TRBJ2-1, with D perhaps TRBD2 (5 bases). The CDR3 loop spans 15 amino acids. Germline loops: CDR1 LGHNA, CDR2 YSLEER. V shed 0 bases and J shed 2 bases, with 8 bases lying between them. CDR3 DNA: TGCGCCAGCAGCCAAGATTTGGGAGCCTACAATGAGCAGTTCTTC. It translates to CASSQDLGAYNEQFF.

The rearrangement joins TRBV4-3 to TRBJ1-4; D is uncertain. Trimming cost V 0 bases and J 0 bases, with 5 bases left between them. This CDR3 is built from 15 residues. From germline, CDR1 is LGHNA and CDR2 YSLEER. The DNA for the CDR3 is TGCGCCAGCAGCCAAGACAGCGCAACTAATGAAAAACTGTTTTTT. Translated, it gives CASSQDSATNEKLFF.

This clone has only one observation. The chain links TRBV7-2 to TRBJ1-1, with TRBD1 matching over 7 bases. The CDR3 totals 14 residues. V was clipped by 5 bases and J by 6 bases; unmatched bases: 9. Germline V lookup: CDR1 SGHTA, CDR2 FQGNSA. The CDR3 reads CASSERVGTAEAFF. The CDR3 DNA follows: TGTGCCAGCAGCGAGCGCGTGGGGACAGCTGAAGCTTTCTTT.

The J gene is TRBJ1-2, the V gene TRBV4-1, with D maybe TRBD1 (6 bases). The CDR3 extends over 15 amino acids. CDR1 is MGHRA, CDR2 YSYEKL, per germline. Trimming cost V 0 bases and J 8 bases, with 16 bases left between them. CDR3 DNA sequence: TGCGCCAGCAGCCAAGATCGTGCAGGGGCGGAAGGCTACACCTTC. Protein sequence: CASSQDRAGAEGYTF.

The chain has TRBV18 and TRBJ2-5; 8 nucleotides agree with TRBD2. Germline CDR1 reads KGHSH; CDR2 reads LQKENI. This CDR3 region has 16 residues. V was clipped by 1 base and J by 5 bases; unmatched bases: 9. The CDR3 protein is CASSPQTGGVLETQYF. DNA for the CDR3: TGTGCCAGCTCACCACAAACGGGAGGGGTTCTTGAGACCCAGTACTTC.

CDR3 nucleotide sequence: TGTGCCAGCAGTCTTGGCGCCGGACAGGGCGTCTCTGGGGCCAACGTCCTGACTTTC. It translates to CASSLGAGQGVSGANVLTF. The chain is built from TRBV6-6 and TRBJ2-6, with TRBD1 identical over 8 bases. Germline-derived CDR1 and CDR2 are MNHNY and SVGAGI (reference sequence). The J segment lost 0 bases and the V segment lost 5 bases, leaving 12 bases of the junction unmatched. The CDR3 loop spans 19 amino acids.

The rearrangement uses TRBV28 and TRBJ2-7, with TRBD2 identical over 7 bases. This CDR3 region has 15 residues. V was clipped by 1 base and J by 6 bases; unmatched bases: 9. Germline CDR1 reads MDHEN; CDR2 reads SYDVKM. This CDR3 reads CASSLSGRPGGEQYF. DNA for the CDR3: TGTGCCAGCAGTTTATCCGGGAGGCCTGGAGGCGAGCAGTACTTC.

The chain recombines TRBV4-3 with TRBJ1-6; 8 positions agree with TRBD1. Germline loops: CDR1 LGHNA, CDR2 YSLEER. There are 17 residues in the CDR3. V dropped 1 base and J dropped 0; count of bases not matched to a gene: 2. CDR3 nucleotides: TGCGCCAGCAGCCAAGGACAGGGGAACTCCTATAATTCACCCCTCCACTTT. Its translation: CASSQGQGNSYNSPLHF.

The genes are TRBV11-1 and TRBJ2-2; the D gene is possibly TRBD1 (7 bases). CDR1 is SGHAT, CDR2 FQDESV, per germline (reference sequence). This CDR3 region has 15 residues. Trimming pared 8 bases from V and 0 bases from J, leaving 13 bases between. For the CDR3, the DNA is TGTGCCAGCGGGCAGGGGGAGGCGAACACCGGGGAGCTGTTTTTT. Translation: CASGQGEANTGELFF.

This chain connects TRBV19 to TRBJ1-6; D is unclear. This CDR3 has 16 amino acids. Germline lookup yields CDR1 LNHDA and CDR2 SQIVND (reference sequence). Trimming left V 3 bases short and J 5 bases short, with 14 bases between. CDR3 in DNA: TGTGCCAGTAGTATTCATCAAGGAGGCCATAATTCACCCCTCCACTTT. Translating gives CASSIHQGGHNSPLHF.

The CDR3 nucleotides read TGTGCCAGCTCGCCGCCCGACAGGGCTGGCTACACCTTC. Translated: CASSPPDRAGYTF. The V call is TRBV18, the J call TRBJ1-2, with 7 bases matching TRBD1. This CDR3 spans 13 amino acids. Germline CDR1 and CDR2: KGHSH and LQKENI. V dropped 6 bases and J dropped 7; count of bases not matched to a gene: 8.

The rearrangement joins TRBV28 to TRBJ1-4, with D maybe TRBD1 (6 bases). The CDR3 sequence is 15 residues long. Germline CDR1 reads MDHEN; CDR2 reads SYDVKM. The germline V and J ends were trimmed by 6 bases and 0 bases, with 11 bases remaining between them. The CDR3 nucleotides read TGTGCCAGCAGCCGGACAGTCGCAACTAATGAAAAACTGTTTTTT. It codes for CASSRTVATNEKLFF.

The gene calls are TRBV18 and TRBJ1-4; D is ambiguous. Per germline, CDR1 KGHSH and CDR2 LQKENI. Trimming cost V 6 bases and J 2 bases, with 13 bases left between them. This CDR3 is 15 amino acids long. CDR3 loop: CASSGSGSTNEKLFF. As DNA, the CDR3 is TGTGCCAGCTCCGGTTCGGGATCCACTAATGAAAAACTGTTTTTT.

V gene TRBV5-1 combines with J gene TRBJ2-2; D unclear. V lost 1 base to trimming and J lost 8 bases, with 12 bases between them. Germline assignment: CDR1 SGHRS and CDR2 YFSETQ. This CDR3 comprises 14 residues. CDR3 region: CASSLTGDTGELFF. In nucleotides, the CDR3 is TGCGCCAGCAGCTTGACGGGTGATACTGGGGAGCTGTTTTTT.

The chain employs TRBV28 and TRBJ1-2, with 9 bases that match TRBD1. The germline CDR1 and CDR2 sequences are MDHEN and SYDVKM. Germline trimming cut 3 bases from V and 6 bases from J; bases unmatched to any gene: 8. This CDR3 is built from 15 residues. The CDR3 reads CASSFPGTGIHGYTF. DNA of the CDR3: TGTGCCAGCAGTTTCCCGGGGACAGGGATCCATGGCTACACCTTC.

This chain connects TRBV19 to TRBJ2-7, with 9 positions matching TRBD1. The germline CDR1 and CDR2 sequences are LNHDA and SQIVND (reference sequence). The CDR3 contains 14 residues. J was trimmed by 4 bases and V by 3 bases; bases with no gene match: 4. Here the CDR3 DNA reads TGTGCCAGTAGTATGGGGACAGGGCGATACGAGCAGTACTTC. As protein: CASSMGTGRYEQYF.

The rearrangement links TRBV24-1 to TRBJ2-5, with TRBD1 identical over 9 bases. CDR1 and CDR2 (germline): KGHDR, SFDVKD. J lost 3 bases, V lost 3 bases, and 4 bases had no gene match. The CDR3 loop spans 15 amino acids. Written as DNA, the CDR3 is TGTGCCACCAGTGATACCCGGACAGGGGAAGAGACCCAGTACTTC. This sequence encodes CATSDTRTGEETQYF.